This T cell receptor (beta chain) is drawn from a study of human T cells and chemical hapten exposure. About the research overall: Patients, a majority of them female, were diagnosed with alopecia areata, totalis or universalis.

This clonotype was detected ten times or more. Unique molecular identifiers were attached to individual cDNA molecules within the library. In TCRdb, the RACE reads were re-called with MiXCR into one record per CDR3 protein. The sample has around 330,000 distinct CDR3 sequences, 5.5% seen once. Regarding time point: pre-sensitization, week 0. Treatment specified: therapeutic diphenylcyclopropenone sensitization with weekly scalp DPC. Total RNA was isolated from whole blood that had not been fractionated. There are 15 residues in the CDR3. V was shortened by 0 bases and J by 1 base, with 9 bases between the two germline ends. Germline V CDR1 and CDR2: SGHKS, YYEKEE (reference sequence).

The TCR was taken from a woman aged 18 to 35 with alopecia areata. Some clones in this sample may be carry-over from other donors' samples. The specimen comprised whole blood, sampled in connection with sensitization to the hapten diphenylcyclopropenone (DPC). The chain combines TRBV5-5 with TRBJ2-3; a possible D gene is TRBD1 (6 bases). CDR3 coding DNA: TGTGCCAGCAGCTTGGGACAGGTGGGCACAGATACGCAGTATTTT. Its protein product is CASSLGQVGTDTQYF. The full variable domain, rest sourced from reference TRBV5-5 and TRBJ2-3, is DAGVTQSPTHLIKTRGQQVTLRCSPISGHKSVSWYQQVLGQGPQFIFQYYEKEERGRGNFPDRFSARQFPNYSSELNVNALLLGDSALYLCASSLGQVGTDTQYFGPGTRLTVL.